The present TCR beta chain was sequenced within a study of blood T cell repertoires in COVID-19. Study-wide background: Samples taken during acute and convalescent COVID-19 were collected in the United States, Italy and Spain.

This table comes from immunoSEQ multiplex PCR, and its TCRdb copy is limited to in-frame clones, with some not included. The sample lists about 140,000 clones, less than 90% seen once, with around 9.5% in the top ten. Trimming pared 5 bases from V and 2 bases from J, leaving 7 bases between. The CDR3 covers 12 residues. CDR1 and CDR2 (germline): MNHEY, SMNVEV (reference sequence). This sequence originates from a man aged 25-45 years with COVID-19, enrolled during active disease. The chain recombines TRBV27 with TRBJ2-7; D unresolved. The specimen was peripheral blood. As DNA, the CDR3 is TGTGCCAGCAGTCCCACAACCTACGAGCAGTACTTC. Its translation is CASSPTTYEQYF.